The clone carrying this TCR beta chain was seen ten or more times. TCRdb ran MiXCR on the PCR reads and lists one entry per CDR3 protein. The repertoire holds 350,000 or so distinct CDR3 sequences, with roughly 23% as singletons. This sample is drawn from a study of molecular identifiers for immune sequencing clone quantification. Germline V gene data show CDR1 as LNHDA and CDR2 as SQIVND (reference sequence). The length of the CDR3 is 15 residues. Trimming stripped 2 bases from V and 2 bases from J, with 11 bases between. The sequence derives from a human donor in good health. Some libraries in this study had Jurkat cell RNA spiked in. The sample consisted of naive CD8+ T cells from blood, with Jurkat cell RNA spiked in. Sample subset: FACS-sorted CD8+CD4-CCR7+CD45RA+ naive T cells. This chain uses TRBV19 with TRBJ2-3, with D possibly matching TRBD2 (6 bases). CDR3 residues: CASSIFAGTTDTQYF. The CDR3 coding sequence is TGTGCCAGTAGTATATTTGCGGGGACCACAGATACGCAGTATTTT.